Listed below are T cell receptor beta chains from one sample, sequenced in a study of blood T cell repertoires in COVID-19. Only in-frame clones appear in the TCRdb table, and some are missing; sequencing was by immunoSEQ multiplex PCR. This sample carries about 100,000 clones, more than 75% of them seen once, and the ten largest clones take around 10%. What was sequenced was peripheral blood. These receptors all stem from a woman aged 30 to 39 with acute or convalescent COVID-19. Both conserved end residues are part of each CDR3. Each record gives: clone size, D gene, V gene, J gene, CDR3 DNA, CDR3 protein. D genes are given only for firm matches. Only some rows state a clone size, as once, few, many or a class for expanded clones.

>.|.|TRBV4-1|TRBJ2-7
TGCGCCAGTTCGACTAGTCTTTTGTCCTACGAGCAGTACTTC
CASSTSLLSYEQYF
>once|.|TRBV24-1|TRBJ1-1
TGTGCCACCAGTGATCAGCGAGGGGGAGTCGATGAAGCTTTCTTT
CATSDQRGGVDEAFF
>.|.|TRBV7-8|TRBJ1-5
TGTGCCAGCAGCTTATTCAGGGATCAGCCCCAGCATTTT
CASSLFRDQPQHF
>.|.|TRBV11-2|TRBJ1-1
TGTGCCAGCAGTTCGATGCAGGTGAACACTGAAGCTTTCTTT
CASSSMQVNTEAFF
>.|TRBD1|TRBV29-1|TRBJ2-1
TGCAGCGCTAATACAGGGGACTCCTACAATGAGCAGTTCTTC
CSANTGDSYNEQFF
>.|TRBD1|TRBV18|TRBJ2-5
TGTGCCAGCTCACCCGTTCGATCGGGACAGGGCTGGGAGACCCAGTACTTC
CASSPVRSGQGWETQYF
>.|.|TRBV7-9|TRBJ2-7
TGTGCCAGCAGCGAATGGGGGGTTTCGATCTACGAGCAGTACTTC
CASSEWGVSIYEQYF
>.|.|TRBV6-5|TRBJ1-3
TGTGCCAGCAGTCGACTTCAGCGGGACACCATATATTTT
CASSRLQRDTIYF
>.|.|TRBV10-2|TRBJ2-1
TGCGCCACCCGAAAGGACGAGGGGCAGTTCTTC
CATRKDEGQFF
>.|.|TRBV27|TRBJ1-5
TGTGCCAGCAGTCCTACCCGCGGGGGTCAGCCCCAGCATTTT
CASSPTRGGQPQHF
>.|.|TRBV7-9|TRBJ2-1
TGTGCCAGCAGCTTAGCGTTTGGTCGCGGGGCCGAGCCCTACAATGAGCAGTTCTTC
CASSLAFGRGAEPYNEQFF
>.|TRBD2|TRBV28|TRBJ2-1
TGTGCCAGCAGTTTACTAGCGGGGGGCCCCAATGAGCAGTTCTTC
CASSLLAGGPNEQFF
>.|TRBD1|TRBV27|TRBJ2-3
TGTGCCAGCGCTCCAGGGGGCCGGCGCACAGATACGCAGTATTTT
CASAPGGRRTDTQYF
>few|.|TRBV28|TRBJ1-2
TGTGCCAGCAGTTCCGAAACCGGGTATGGCTACACCTTC
CASSSETGYGYTF
>.|.|TRBV12-5|TRBJ2-2
TGTGCTAGTGGTTTGGCCTCCCAGGGTGACCCGAACACCGGGGAGCTGTTTTTT
CASGLASQGDPNTGELFF
>.|.|TRBV5-1|TRBJ1-6
TGCGCCAGCAGCTTTACAGGGAGTCCGGATTCACCCCTCCACTTT
CASSFTGSPDSPLHF
>.|TRBD1|TRBV18|TRBJ1-1
TGTGCCAGCTCGACAGGGGGCAGGCCTGAAGCTTTCTTT
CASSTGGRPEAFF
>.|.|TRBV7-8|TRBJ2-7
TGTGCCAGCAGCTCGTGGGACTCGGAAGAGCAGTACTTC
CASSSWDSEEQYF